This T cell receptor (beta chain) is drawn from a study of shared clonotypes between healthy human individuals. Study background: Each donor's CD8 memory used one plate, CD8 naive two, each CD4 subset three.

Trimming left V 4 bases short and J 7 bases short, with 12 bases between. This CDR3 is 13 amino acids long. CDR1 and CDR2 (germline): SGDLS, YYNGEE. Points on this clone: Additional DNA sequences in this sample encode the identical CDR3.

Naivety among CD8 cells was defined by CD45RO negativity and positive CCR7 selection, thereby excluding terminally differentiated effector memory CD45RA+ cells. The donor cohort consisted entirely of Caucasian adults residing in Nashville, Tennessee. The run depth of the assay was deep. TCRdb's copy holds only in-frame clones and misses some; the assay was immunoSEQ multiplex PCR. Of about 610,000 clones listed, 95% to 97% are singletons. The sequenced material came from naive CD8+ T cells sorted from blood. This clonotype originated in a woman aged 25 to 39 in good health. The chain is built from TRBV9 and TRBJ2-1; tentatively, D is TRBD2 (7 bases). CDR3 amino acids: CASSPRGGNEQFF. CDR3 nucleotide sequence: TGTGCCAGCAGCCCGAGGGGGGGTAATGAGCAGTTCTTC.